This T cell receptor beta chain stems from a study of blood T cell repertoires in COVID-19. Study in general: Sites in the United States, Italy and Spain provided acute and convalescent COVID-19 samples.

Profiled with immunoSEQ multiplex PCR; TCRdb holds only in-frame clones, not every one. The sample lists 150,000 to 200,000 clones; roughly 84% were seen once. Germline V lookup: CDR1 MRHNA, CDR2 SNTAGT. V gave up 5 bases and J gave up 6 bases, with 8 bases separating them. The CDR3 runs to 13 residues. The genes are TRBV6-4 and TRBJ1-6; D is unresolved. The sequence was collected from a woman between 50 and 59 years old who had recovered from COVID-19. Material: PBMCs or T cells enriched from blood (not recorded which). The CDR3 loop reads CASSTEINSPLHF. The CDR3 region has the DNA TGTGCCAGCAGTACAGAGATTAATTCACCCCTCCACTTT.